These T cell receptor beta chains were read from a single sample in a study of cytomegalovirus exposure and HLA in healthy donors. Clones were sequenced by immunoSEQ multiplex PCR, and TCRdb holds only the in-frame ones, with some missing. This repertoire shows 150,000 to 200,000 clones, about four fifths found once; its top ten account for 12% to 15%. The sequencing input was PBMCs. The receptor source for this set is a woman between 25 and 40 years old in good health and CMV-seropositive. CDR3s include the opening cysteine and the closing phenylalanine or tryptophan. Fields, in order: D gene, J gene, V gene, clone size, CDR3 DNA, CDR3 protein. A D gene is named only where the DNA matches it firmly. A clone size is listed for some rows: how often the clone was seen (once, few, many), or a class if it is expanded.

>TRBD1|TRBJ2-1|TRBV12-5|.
TGTGCTAGTGGTTTGCCTACCCGGACAGGCCGGGATTACAATGAGCAGTTCTTC
CASGLPTRTGRDYNEQFF
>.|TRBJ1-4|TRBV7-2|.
TGTGCCAGCAGCTTAGAGGGGGAGAGGGGTGAAAAACTGTTTTTT
CASSLEGERGEKLFF
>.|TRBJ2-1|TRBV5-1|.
TGCGCCAGCAGCTCTGCCACGGGGGACAATGAGCAGTTCTTC
CASSSATGDNEQFF
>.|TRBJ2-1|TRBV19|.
TGTGCCAGTAGAGAGCTACCCTACAATGAGCAGTTCTTC
CASRELPYNEQFF
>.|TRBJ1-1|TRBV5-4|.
TGTGCCAGCACACGGGGGAGCGTGAGAACTGAAGCTTTCTTT
CASTRGSVRTEAFF
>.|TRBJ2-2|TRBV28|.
TGTGCCAGCAGACCGACAGACCTTAACACCGGGGAGCTGTTTTTT
CASRPTDLNTGELFF
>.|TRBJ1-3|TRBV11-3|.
TGTGCCAGCAGCCAGGACAGCCTTGGAAACACCATATATTTT
CASSQDSLGNTIYF
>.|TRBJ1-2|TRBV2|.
TGTGCCAGCAGTTCAGGGTTTATAGGTTTTTATGGCTACACCTTC
CASSSGFIGFYGYTF
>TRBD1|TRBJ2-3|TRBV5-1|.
TGCGCCAGCAGCCCCGGGACAGGGAGGGCAGATACGCAGTATTTT
CASSPGTGRADTQYF
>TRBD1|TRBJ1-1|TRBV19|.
TGTGCCAGTAGTTTTGGGCCACAGGGGGACACTGAAGCTTTCTTT
CASSFGPQGDTEAFF
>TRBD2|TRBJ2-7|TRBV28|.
TGTGCCAGCACCTGGACTAGCGGCCTCTCCTACGAGCAGTACTTC
CASTWTSGLSYEQYF
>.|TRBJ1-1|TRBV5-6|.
TGTGCCAGCAGCTTGGATTGGGCGGGGGCCATGGCAACTGAAGCTTTCTTT
CASSLDWAGAMATEAFF
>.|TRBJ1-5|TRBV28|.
TGTGCCAGCAGTCCAGGGGAAGGCAATCAGCCCCAGCATTTT
CASSPGEGNQPQHF
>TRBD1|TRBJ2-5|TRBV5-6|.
TGTGCCAGCAGTCCCGGGACAGGGGGCGGGACCCAGTACTTC
CASSPGTGGGTQYF
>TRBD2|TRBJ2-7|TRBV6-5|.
TGTGCCAGCAGTTCCCGACTAGCGGGAGATTCCTACGAGCAGTACTTC
CASSSRLAGDSYEQYF
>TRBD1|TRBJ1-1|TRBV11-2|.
TGTGCCAGCTCCGGGACAGGGGGAACTGAAGCTTTCTTT
CASSGTGGTEAFF
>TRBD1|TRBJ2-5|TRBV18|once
TGTGCCAGCTCACCCCTACAGGGGATAGGACCGCAAGAGACCCAGTACTTC
CASSPLQGIGPQETQYF
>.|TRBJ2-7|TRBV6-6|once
TGTGCCAGCAGCCCTTACTACGAGCAGTACTTC
CASSPYYEQYF
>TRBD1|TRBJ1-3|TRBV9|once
TGTGCCAGCAGCGTAGGAGGGACAGGGTCTGGAAACACCATATATTTT
CASSVGGTGSGNTIYF
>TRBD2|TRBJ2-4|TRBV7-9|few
TGTTCCAGCAGCTTAGGTACTAGCGGGAGTAGGAACATTCAGTACTTC
CSSSLGTSGSRNIQYF
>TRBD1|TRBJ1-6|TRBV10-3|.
TGTGCCATCAGTGATGACAGGGGAAATTCACCCCTCCACTTT
CAISDDRGNSPLHF
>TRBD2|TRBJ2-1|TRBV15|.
TGTGCCACCAGCAGAGCTAGCGGGGGACCCACCCGGGGTGAGCAGTTCTTC
CATSRASGGPTRGEQFF
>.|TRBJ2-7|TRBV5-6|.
TGTGCCAGCAGCTTGGTTCATTCCTACGAGCAGTACTTC
CASSLVHSYEQYF
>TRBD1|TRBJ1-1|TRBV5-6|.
TGTGCCAGCAGCCATGGGACAGGGAGGACGTCTGAAGCTTTCTTT
CASSHGTGRTSEAFF
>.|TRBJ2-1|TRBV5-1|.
TGCGCCAGCAGCTTGACAGGTAGGGTCTACAATGAGCAGTTCTTC
CASSLTGRVYNEQFF
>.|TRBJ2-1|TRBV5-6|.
TGTGCCAGCAGCTGGGGGGACAGTAGGAATGAGCAGTTCTTC
CASSWGDSRNEQFF
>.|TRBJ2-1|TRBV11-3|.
TGTGCCAGCAGTCAGGACTACCTCAATGAGCAGTTCTTC
CASSQDYLNEQFF
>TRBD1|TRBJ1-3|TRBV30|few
TGTGCCTGGAGCCGACTTAGGGGGACCGGGACAGTTGGAAACACCATATATTTT
CAWSRLRGTGTVGNTIYF
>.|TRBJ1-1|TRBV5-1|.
TGCGCCAGCAGCTACGAAACAACGAACACTGAAGCTTTCTTT
CASSYETTNTEAFF
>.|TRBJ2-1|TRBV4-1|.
TGCGCCAGCAGTCTACTAGGTCCCAATGAGCAGTTCTTC
CASSLLGPNEQFF
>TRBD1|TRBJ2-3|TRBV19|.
TGTGCCAGTAGTCCTAGGACAGGGGGCACAGATACGCAGTATTTT
CASSPRTGGTDTQYF
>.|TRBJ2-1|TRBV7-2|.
TGTGCCAGCAGCCCCTCCTCCTACAATGAGCAGTTCTTC
CASSPSSYNEQFF
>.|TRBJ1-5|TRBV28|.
TGTGCCAGCAGTTTCCTCCGGCAGCCCCAGCATTTT
CASSFLRQPQHF
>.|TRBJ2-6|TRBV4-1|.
TGCGCCAGCAGCCAAGAAACAGGGTCTGGGGCCAACGTCCTGACTTTC
CASSQETGSGANVLTF